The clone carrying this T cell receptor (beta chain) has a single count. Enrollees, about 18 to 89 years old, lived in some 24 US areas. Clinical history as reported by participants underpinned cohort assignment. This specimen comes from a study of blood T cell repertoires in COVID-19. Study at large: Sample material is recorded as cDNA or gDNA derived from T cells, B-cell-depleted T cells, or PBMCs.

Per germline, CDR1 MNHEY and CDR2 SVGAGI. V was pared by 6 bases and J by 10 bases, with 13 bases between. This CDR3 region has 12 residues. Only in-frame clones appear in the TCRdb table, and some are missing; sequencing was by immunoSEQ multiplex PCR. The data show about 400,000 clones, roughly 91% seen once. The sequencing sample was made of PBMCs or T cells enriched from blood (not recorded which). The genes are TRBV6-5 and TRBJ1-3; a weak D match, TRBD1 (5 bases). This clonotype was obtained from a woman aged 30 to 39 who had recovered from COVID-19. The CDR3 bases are TGTGCCAGCAGCCCGCGGGGGGGGACCATATATTTT. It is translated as CASSPRGGTIYF.